A single sample is the source of the 24 T cell receptor beta chains below, sequenced in a study of control samples from healthy donors and cancer patients (dated by TCRdb to the early 2020s). Receptor libraries were prepared by the immunoSEQ multiplex PCR assay. The table comes from immuneACCESS by way of TCRdb, which keeps in-frame sequences with V and J called. Part of the clones is missing from these tables; in studies checked, under half for an unresolved V gene and the rest for unknown reasons. This sample is represented by 170,000 or so clones; 85% to 95% of them were singletons. 1.4% of the sample goes to the ten largest clones. Source material: blood. The receptor source for this set is a man younger than 45 in good health.

The rearrangement uses TRBV6-1 and TRBJ1-5; unclear D gene. CDR3 length: 14 amino acids. CDR1 is MNHNS and CDR2 is SASEGT in the germline V gene. V lost 5 bases to trimming and J lost 7 bases, with 15 bases between them. Here the CDR3 DNA reads TGTGCCAGCAGTAACCCGGGGTTTCGACAGCCCCAGCATTTT. It is translated as CASSNPGFRQPQHF.

This clone showed up just a few times. V is TRBV3-1 (or the pseudogene TRBV3-2) and J is TRBJ1-1, with 10 bases fitting TRBD1. Germline-derived CDR1 and CDR2 are LGHDT and YNNKEL (reference sequence). With 10 bases clipped from V and 1 base from J, the junction kept 12 bases outside the gene matches. CDR3 length equals 16 residues. CDR3 DNA: TGTGCCAACGGGGGGACAGGGGCCTCGAAGAACACTGAAGCTTTCTTT. Protein product: CANGGTGASKNTEAFF.

The V gene is TRBV4-2, the J gene TRBJ2-3; unclear D gene. The V gene's germline CDR1 is LGHNA and CDR2 YNFKEQ. The CDR3 is 16 amino acids. Trimming took off 1 base at V and 0 bases at J, with 11 bases between the two ends. CDR3 DNA: TGTGCCAGCAGCCAAGGTACGAAAACTAGCACAGATACGCAGTATTTT. Its translation: CASSQGTKTSTDTQYF.

The chain is built from TRBV4-3 and TRBJ1-5, with 11 bases lining up with TRBD1. The V gene's germline CDR1 is LGHNA and CDR2 YSLEER. The CDR3 runs 16 residues. The J segment lost 7 bases and the V segment lost 0 bases, leaving 5 bases of the junction unmatched. DNA of the CDR3: TGCGCCAGCAGCCAAGATAGGACAGGGGGCCGGCAGCCCCAGCATTTT. It is translated as CASSQDRTGGRQPQHF.

In DNA form, the CDR3 reads TGTGCCAGCAGCTTGTTGGGACATTACAATGAGCAGTTCTTC. This encodes CASSLLGHYNEQFF. The chain recombines TRBV7-9 with TRBJ2-1; the D gene is possibly TRBD1 (6 bases). Germline V gene data show CDR1 as SEHNR and CDR2 as FQNEAQ (reference sequence). CDR3 length: 14 residues. V dropped 3 bases and J dropped 4 bases, with 10 bases sitting between them.

The V call is TRBV6-5, the J call TRBJ1-1; TRBD1 is a possible D gene (5 bases). Between the trimmed V and J ends, which lost 4 bases and 1 base, there was a span of 13 bases. The germline V gene has CDR1 MNHEY and CDR2 SVGAGI. The CDR3 has 15 residues. This CDR3 reads CASSSLTETNTEAFF. The CDR3 DNA follows: TGTGCCAGCAGTTCCCTGACAGAAACGAACACTGAAGCTTTCTTT.

This clone was observed a few times. The chain combines TRBV2 with TRBJ2-5; 14 nucleotides align to TRBD2. Germline loops: CDR1 SNHLY, CDR2 FYNNEI. The trim removed 5 bases at V and 10 bases at J, leaving 9 bases unmatched. The CDR3 runs 15 residues. CDR3 sequence: CASSISTSGRADQYF. The CDR3 DNA reads as TGTGCCAGCAGTATTTCGACTAGCGGGAGGGCCGACCAGTACTTC.

This clone came up a few times. The J gene is TRBJ2-7, the V gene TRBV11-2; D is unresolved. The CDR3 consists of 13 residues. V shed 3 bases and J shed 6 bases, with 12 bases lying between them. The germline gives CDR1 SGHAT, CDR2 FQNNGV. The CDR3 DNA follows: TGTGCCAGCAGCTTCAGGTTCGGCCCCGAGCAGTACTTC. It specifies CASSFRFGPEQYF.

CDR3 nucleotide sequence: TGTGCCAGTAGTATACCCCTGGGACAGGGGCAGGTCGTTGGCAATCAGCCCCAGCATTTT. This encodes CASSIPLGQGQVVGNQPQHF. This rearrangement joins TRBV19 to TRBJ1-5, with TRBD1 matching over 10 bases. CDR1 and CDR2 (germline): LNHDA, SQIVND (reference sequence). This CDR3 spans 20 amino acids. V was pared by 2 bases and J by 2 bases, with 15 bases of the junction left unmatched.

The chain carries TRBV29-1 and TRBJ1-1; D remains ambiguous. Trimming shortened V by 1 base and J by 3 bases, and 9 bases separated the two germline ends. Germline assignment: CDR1 SQVTM and CDR2 ANQGSEA. The CDR3 extends over 13 amino acids. The CDR3 sequence: CSVEVFEDTEAFF. For the CDR3, the DNA is TGCAGCGTTGAAGTTTTTGAGGACACTGAAGCTTTCTTT.

The V call is TRBV4-1, the J call TRBJ1-1; TRBD1 matches 9 bases. There are 16 residues in the CDR3. CDR1 is MGHRA and CDR2 is YSYEKL in the germline V gene. Trimming cost V 3 bases and J 5 bases; bases outside gene matches: 10. Here the CDR3 DNA reads TGCGCCAGCAGCCATCCCCCGGACAGGGGAGGGACTGAAGCTTTCTTT. This gives the protein CASSHPPDRGGTEAFF.

This clone was seen just once. The chain employs TRBV10-3 and TRBJ2-1; tentatively, D is TRBD2 (5 bases). Germline CDR1 and CDR2: ENHRY and SYGVKD. The V end lost 2 bases, the J end lost 1 base, and 12 bases lay between the germline ends. CDR3 length: 16 residues. The CDR3 DNA reads as TGTGCCATCAGTGAGATAGAGCGGAGGTCCTACAATGAGCAGTTCTTC. Protein product: CAISEIERRSYNEQFF.

This clone came up once. V is TRBV27 and J is TRBJ2-7; no clear D. This CDR3 spans 15 amino acids. V was shortened by 5 bases and J by 3 bases, with 17 bases between the two germline ends. Germline loops: CDR1 MNHEY, CDR2 SMNVEV (reference sequence). As DNA, the CDR3 is TGTGCCAGCAGTGCCCGGTTTGGGCTATTCTACGAGCAGTACTTC. Translation gives CASSARFGLFYEQYF.

The gene calls are TRBV5-1 and TRBJ1-3; unclear D gene. The CDR3 contains 13 residues. The germline gives CDR1 SGHRS, CDR2 YFSETQ. Trimming cost V 4 bases and J 3 bases, with 8 bases left between them. The CDR3 nucleotides read TGCGCCAGCAGCGAGGACGGTGGAAACACCATATATTTT. Encoded protein: CASSEDGGNTIYF.

This chain connects TRBV5-1 to TRBJ2-1; TRBD1 agrees at 10 bases. The CDR3 has 16 amino acids. Germline V CDR1 and CDR2: SGHRS, YFSETQ. Trimming removed 0 bases from V and 7 bases from J; junction bases left unmatched: 7. The CDR3 is CASSLEGQGQGNEQFF. In nucleotides, the CDR3 is TGCGCCAGCAGCTTGGAGGGACAGGGGCAGGGGAATGAGCAGTTCTTC.

The V gene is TRBV28, the J gene TRBJ1-6; D unclear. CDR1 is MDHEN and CDR2 is SYDVKM in the germline V gene. V was pared by 2 bases and J by 10 bases, with 12 bases between. This CDR3 spans 14 amino acids. CDR3 in DNA: TGTGCCAGCAGTTTAGGCCAGGTCACCTCACCCCTCCACTTT. This codes for CASSLGQVTSPLHF.

The chain couples TRBV6-6 to TRBJ2-2; weak D call: TRBD2 (6 bases). The CDR3 is made up of 12 amino acids. Looked up from germline, CDR1 is MNHNY and CDR2 is SVGAGI (reference sequence). The ends were cut back, 5 bases at V and 6 bases at J, with 7 bases in the middle. The CDR3 here is CASSRLAGELFF. The CDR3 region has the DNA TGTGCCAGCAGTCGACTAGCCGGGGAGCTGTTTTTT.

The chain links TRBV30 to TRBJ1-2; D is perhaps TRBD1 (6 bases). V dropped 4 bases and J dropped 2 bases, with 8 bases sitting between them. The germline V gene encodes CDR1 GTSNPN and CDR2 SVGIG (reference sequence). The CDR3 length is 12 residues. The CDR3 is CAWTDRNYGYTF. For the CDR3, the DNA is TGTGCCTGGACGGACAGAAACTATGGCTACACCTTC. Using reference TRBV30 and TRBJ1-2 for the parts outside the CDR3, the full variable domain is SQTIHQWPATLVQPVGSPLSLECTVEGTSNPNLYWYRQAAGRGLQLLFYSVGIGQISSEVPQNLSASRPQDRQFILSSKKLLLSDSGFYLCAWTDRNYGYTFGSGTRLTVV.

This clone was recorded only once. The chain employs TRBV5-1 and TRBJ2-7, with 7 bases that match TRBD2. This CDR3 comprises 14 residues. Per germline, CDR1 SGHRS and CDR2 YFSETQ. J gave up 0 bases and V 6 bases, and 6 bases lay outside the gene matches. In DNA, the CDR3 is TGCGCCAGCACCTGGGACTATTTCTCCTACGAGCAGTACTTC. This encodes CASTWDYFSYEQYF.

The V and J genes are TRBV6-5 and TRBJ2-2; D is unclear. Trimming removed 3 bases from V and 5 bases from J, with 4 bases in between. The CDR3 is made up of 12 amino acids. Germline V lookup: CDR1 MNHEY, CDR2 SVGAGI. The CDR3 spells CASSYRTGELFF. The CDR3 bases are TGTGCCAGCAGTTATAGGACCGGGGAGCTGTTTTTT.

The chain employs TRBV27 and TRBJ1-4, with 10 bases that match TRBD1. Germline V gene data show CDR1 as MNHEY and CDR2 as SMNVEV (reference sequence). V lost 8 bases and J lost 4; bases outside the gene matches: 10. This CDR3 spans 16 amino acids. CDR3 sequence: CASRRRQGASNEKLFF. CDR3 in DNA: TGTGCCAGCCGCCGCCGACAGGGGGCAAGTAATGAAAAACTGTTTTTT.

This clone was found a few times. The chain combines TRBV20-1 with TRBJ2-7; D uncertain. Per germline, CDR1 DFQATT and CDR2 SNEGSKA (reference sequence). There are 11 residues in the CDR3. Trimming removed 1 base from V and 2 bases from J, with 3 bases in between. For the CDR3, the DNA is TGCAGTGCTAGAGCCCCCTACGAGCAGTACTTC. This encodes CSARAPYEQYF.

The chain combines TRBV19 with TRBJ2-5; 9 bases fit TRBD1. In germline, CDR1 is LNHDA, CDR2 SQIVND (reference sequence). The CDR3 loop spans 12 amino acids. The J segment lost 13 bases and the V segment lost 2 bases, leaving 5 bases of the junction unmatched. The CDR3 coding sequence is TGTGCCAGTAGTATAAAAGGACAGGGGACGTACTTC. It encodes CASSIKGQGTYF.

V is TRBV5-1 and J is TRBJ2-7; D gene uncertain. From germline, CDR1 is SGHRS and CDR2 YFSETQ. Trimming removed 4 bases from V and 0 bases from J, with 14 bases in between. The CDR3 extends over 15 amino acids. The CDR3 is CASSPNPGYSYEQYF. The CDR3, as DNA: TGCGCCAGCAGCCCAAACCCGGGCTACTCCTACGAGCAGTACTTC.